One and the same sample provided the 14 T cell receptor beta chains below, sequenced in a study of cytomegalovirus exposure and HLA in healthy donors. PCR amplification relied on 60 Vbeta primers (plus 13 Jbeta primers). The method was immunoSEQ multiplex PCR; TCRdb's version includes in-frame clones alone and lacks a portion of them. This sample has about 150,000 clones, with around four fifths found just once. The sequenced sample was PBMCs. These receptors all come from a man younger than 35 in good health and CMV-seronegative.

The V and J genes are TRBV6-6 and TRBJ1-6; D ambiguous. CDR3 length equals 15 residues. Trimming removed 2 bases from V and 7 bases from J, with 12 bases in between. Germline values: CDR1 MNHNY, CDR2 SVGAGI (reference sequence). CDR3 sequence: CASSYPPGENSPLHF. The CDR3 region has the DNA TGTGCCAGCAGTTACCCGCCCGGGGAGAATTCACCCCTCCACTTT.

The rearrangement joins TRBV4-3 to TRBJ2-7, with D perhaps matching TRBD2 (7 bases). V lost 4 bases to trimming and J lost 5 bases, with 18 bases between them. CDR1 is LGHNA and CDR2 is YSLEER in the germline V gene. The CDR3 loop spans 15 amino acids. Written as DNA, the CDR3 is TGCGCCAGCAGCCCCGTGCCGGGGGGCATCAACGAGCAGTACTTC. This gives the protein CASSPVPGGINEQYF.

This rearrangement joins TRBV27 to TRBJ2-3; TRBD1 might be the D (6 bases). Germline loops: CDR1 MNHEY, CDR2 SMNVEV (reference sequence). This CDR3 contains 13 residues. V was clipped by 6 bases and J by 2 bases, with 9 bases between them. The CDR3 loop is CASRRTDTDTQYF. CDR3 in DNA: TGTGCCAGCAGACGGACAGACACAGATACGCAGTATTTT.

This clone was detected once. The chain is built from TRBV6-5 and TRBJ2-4; 10 nucleotides line up with TRBD2. V was clipped by 5 bases and J by 4 bases; unmatched bases: 5. The CDR3 has 15 amino acids. Germline lookup yields CDR1 MNHEY and CDR2 SVGAGI. CDR3 loop: CASSITSGEKNIQYF. As DNA, the CDR3 is TGTGCCAGCAGTATTACTAGCGGGGAGAAAAACATTCAGTACTTC.

V is TRBV7-9 and J is TRBJ2-7; D is unclear. The V end lost 4 bases, the J end lost 4 bases, and 8 bases lay between the germline ends. This CDR3 region has 12 residues. CDR1 and CDR2 (germline): SEHNR, FQNEAQ (reference sequence). The CDR3 nucleotides are TGTGCCAGCAGCTCCGTTGTATACGAGCAGTACTTC. Translation: CASSSVVYEQYF. The full variable domain, its missing parts supplied by reference TRBV7-9 and TRBJ2-7, is DTGVSQNPRHKITKRGQNVTFRCDPISEHNRLYWYRQTLGQGPEFLTYFQNEAQLEKSRLLSDRFSAERPKGSFSTLEIQRTEQGDSAMYLCASSSVVYEQYFGPGTRLTVT.

This sequence joins TRBV28 and TRBJ2-1; D call uncertain. Germline lookup yields CDR1 MDHEN and CDR2 SYDVKM. The CDR3 has 14 amino acids. Trimming removed 9 bases from V and 3 bases from J, with 15 bases in between. The CDR3 coding sequence is TGTGCCAGTAGAGAGGCCCCGAGCTACAATGAGCAGTTCTTC. Its protein product is CASREAPSYNEQFF.

The J gene is TRBJ1-6, the V gene TRBV6-1, with 7 bases aligning to TRBD1. The ends lost 4 bases at V and 7 bases at J; junction bases unmatched: 7. The CDR3 spans 15 residues. The germline gives CDR1 MNHNS, CDR2 SASEGT. The CDR3 loop is CASSGQGVENSPLHF. In nucleotides, the CDR3 is TGTGCCAGCAGTGGCCAGGGGGTCGAGAATTCACCCCTCCACTTT.

The CDR3 DNA follows: TGCAGCGCTTCGACAGGGGCTGGAAACACCATATATTTT. This sequence encodes CSASTGAGNTIYF. The rearrangement uses TRBV29-1 and TRBJ1-3, with 8 nucleotides matching TRBD1. CDR3 length: 13 residues. V trimming: 7 bases; J trimming: 2 bases; junction bases outside the gene matches: 4. CDR1 SQVTM and CDR2 ANQGSEA come from the germline V gene. Together with reference TRBV29-1 and TRBJ1-3, the CDR3 gives the full variable domain: SAVISQKPSRDICQRGTSLTIQCQVDSQVTMMFWYRQQPGQSLTLIATANQGSEATYESGFVIDKFPISRPNLTFSTLTVSNMSPEDSSIYLCSASTGAGNTIYFGEGSWLTVV.

This chain links TRBV28 with TRBJ1-2; D possibly corresponds to TRBD1 (6 bases). The CDR3 has 16 residues. Germline lookup yields CDR1 MDHEN and CDR2 SYDVKM. V was pared by 8 bases and J by 4 bases, with 23 bases between. The CDR3 bases are TGTGCCAGCTGGAGCCAACAGGGCCGGGAGGGCTATGGCTACACCTTC. Translating it yields CASWSQQGREGYGYTF.

The chain couples TRBV7-8 to TRBJ1-5, with D perhaps matching TRBD1 (6 bases). The CDR3 has 16 amino acids. Germline values: CDR1 SGHVS, CDR2 FQNEAQ. The V end lost 5 bases, the J end lost 3 bases, and 17 bases lay between the germline ends. CDR3 DNA sequence: TGTGCCAGCAGCCATGGTTACAGGGCCGTCAATCAGCCCCAGCATTTT. Protein: CASSHGYRAVNQPQHF.

V is TRBV5-1 and J is TRBJ2-2; 9 nucleotides match TRBD1. The CDR3 has 18 amino acids. Unmatched junction bases numbered 15, after V lost 5 bases and J lost 4 bases. Germline CDR1 is SGHRS and CDR2 is YFSETQ. CDR3 sequence (DNA): TGCGCCAGCAGTCTAAGGGACTACAGGGGGCCGGGCACCGGGGAGCTGTTTTTT. Translating gives CASSLRDYRGPGTGELFF.

The chain recombines TRBV28 with TRBJ1-5, with D uncertain. V was pared by 3 bases and J by 9 bases, with 15 bases between. The CDR3 sequence is 14 residues long. Germline loops: CDR1 MDHEN, CDR2 SYDVKM. This CDR3 reads CASSLRPAVWPQHF. CDR3 in DNA: TGTGCCAGCAGTTTGAGGCCAGCTGTGTGGCCCCAGCATTTT.

The genes are TRBV28 and TRBJ2-2; a weak D match, TRBD2 (5 bases). CDR1 and CDR2 from the germline V gene are MDHEN and SYDVKM. With 3 bases removed from V and 4 bases from J, the gap between germline ends came to 12 bases. The CDR3 consists of 15 residues. The CDR3 sequence: CASSFGEWVTGELFF. The DNA of the CDR3 is TGTGCCAGCAGTTTTGGGGAGTGGGTCACCGGGGAGCTGTTTTTT.

The chain employs TRBV5-4 and TRBJ1-2; the match to TRBD1 covers 7 bases. J gave up 5 bases and V 7 bases, and 8 bases lay outside the gene matches. The CDR3 consists of 13 residues. Germline V gene sequence: CDR1 SGHNT, CDR2 YYREEE (reference sequence). The CDR3 coding sequence is TGTGCCAGCCGTCGACAGGGCCGGTATGGCTACACCTTC. It specifies CASRRQGRYGYTF.